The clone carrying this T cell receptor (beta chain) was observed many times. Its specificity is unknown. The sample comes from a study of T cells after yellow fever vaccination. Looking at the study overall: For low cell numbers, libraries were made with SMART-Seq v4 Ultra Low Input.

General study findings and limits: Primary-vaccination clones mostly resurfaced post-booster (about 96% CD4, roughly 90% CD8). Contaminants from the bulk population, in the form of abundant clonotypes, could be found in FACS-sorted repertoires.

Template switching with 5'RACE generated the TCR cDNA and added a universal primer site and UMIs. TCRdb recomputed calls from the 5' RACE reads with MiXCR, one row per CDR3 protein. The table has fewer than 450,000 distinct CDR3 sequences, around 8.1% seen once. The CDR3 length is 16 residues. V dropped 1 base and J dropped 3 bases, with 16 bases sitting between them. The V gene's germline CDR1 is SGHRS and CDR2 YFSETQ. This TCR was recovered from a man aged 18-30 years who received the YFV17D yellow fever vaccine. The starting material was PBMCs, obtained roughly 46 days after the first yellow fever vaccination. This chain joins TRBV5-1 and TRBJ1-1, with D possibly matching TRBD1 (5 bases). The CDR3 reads CASSLRNTGRDTEAFF. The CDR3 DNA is TGCGCCAGCAGCTTGAGGAACACCGGCAGGGACACTGAAGCTTTCTTT.